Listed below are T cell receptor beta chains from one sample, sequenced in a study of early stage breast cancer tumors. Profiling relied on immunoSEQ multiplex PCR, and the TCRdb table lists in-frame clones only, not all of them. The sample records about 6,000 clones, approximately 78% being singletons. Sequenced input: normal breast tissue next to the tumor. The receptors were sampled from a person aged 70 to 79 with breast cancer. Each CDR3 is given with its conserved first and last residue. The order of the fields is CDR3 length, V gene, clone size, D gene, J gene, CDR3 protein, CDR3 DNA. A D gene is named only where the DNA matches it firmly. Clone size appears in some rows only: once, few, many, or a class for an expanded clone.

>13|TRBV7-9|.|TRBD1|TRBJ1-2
CASSLWDREGYTF
TGTGCCAGCAGCTTATGGGACAGGGAGGGCTACACCTTC
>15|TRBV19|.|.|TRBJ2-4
CASSTSQGIKNIQYF
TGTGCCAGTAGTACCTCACAGGGAATTAAAAACATTCAGTACTTC
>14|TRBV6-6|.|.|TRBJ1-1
CASSYSLRNTEAFF
TGTGCCAGCAGTTACTCGTTGCGGAACACTGAAGCTTTCTTT
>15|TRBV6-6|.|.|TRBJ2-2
CASSYEQGSTGELFF
TGTGCCAGCAGTTACGAGCAGGGTAGCACCGGGGAGCTGTTTTTT
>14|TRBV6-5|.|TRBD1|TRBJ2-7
CASSYFRGPYEQYF
TGTGCCAGCAGTTACTTCAGGGGGCCCTACGAGCAGTACTTC
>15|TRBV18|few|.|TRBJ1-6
CASSPTSSYNSPLHF
TGTGCCAGCTCACCAACCAGCTCCTATAATTCACCCCTCCACTTT
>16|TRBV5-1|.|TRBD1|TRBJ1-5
CASSLGTGVDNQPQHF
TGCGCCAGCAGCTTGGGGACAGGGGTGGACAATCAGCCCCAGCATTTT
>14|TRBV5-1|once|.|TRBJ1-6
CASSLQGSNSPLHF
TGCGCCAGCAGCTTGCAGGGTAGCAATTCACCCCTCCACTTT
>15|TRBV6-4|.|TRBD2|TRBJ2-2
CASSALAGAVGELFF
TGTGCCAGCAGTGCGTTAGCGGGAGCGGTCGGGGAGCTGTTTTTT
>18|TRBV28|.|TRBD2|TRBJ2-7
CASSFGRGTSGKSSEQYF
TGTGCCAGCAGTTTTGGCAGGGGGACTAGCGGGAAATCATCCGAGCAGTACTTC
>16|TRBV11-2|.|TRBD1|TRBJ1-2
CASSFSGQPVNYGYTF
TGTGCCAGCAGCTTCTCGGGACAGCCCGTTAACTATGGCTACACCTTC
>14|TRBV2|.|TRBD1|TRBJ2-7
CASKDRTSSYEQYF
TGTGCCAGCAAGGACAGGACCAGCTCCTACGAGCAGTACTTC
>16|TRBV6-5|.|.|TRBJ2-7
CASSYSIHRSSYEQYF
TGTGCCAGCAGTTACTCAATTCACAGGAGCTCCTACGAGCAGTACTTC
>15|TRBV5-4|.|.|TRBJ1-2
CASSPTLDRSHGYTF
TGTGCCAGCAGCCCTACTCTTGACAGAAGCCATGGCTACACCTTC
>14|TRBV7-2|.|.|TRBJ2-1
CASSLVPSLDEQFF
TGTGCCAGCAGCTTAGTTCCTAGCTTAGATGAGCAGTTCTTC
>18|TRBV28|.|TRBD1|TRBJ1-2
CASSPGGTGGAGSYGYTF
TGTGCCAGCAGCCCCGGGGGGACAGGGGGCGCTGGGAGCTATGGCTACACCTTC
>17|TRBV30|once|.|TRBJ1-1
CAWNRKGRALMNTEAFF
TGTGCCTGGAACCGCAAGGGGAGGGCGCTCATGAACACTGAAGCTTTCTTT
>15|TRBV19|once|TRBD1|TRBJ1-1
CASSGQGAGNTEAFF
TGTGCCAGTAGTGGGCAGGGGGCAGGAAACACTGAAGCTTTCTTT
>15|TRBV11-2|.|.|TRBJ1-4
CASRKGGRTNEKLFF
TGTGCCAGCAGAAAGGGGGGGAGAACTAATGAAAAACTGTTTTTT
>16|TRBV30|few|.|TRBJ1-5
CAWSVRDTNSNQPQHF
TGTGCCTGGAGTGTACGTGACACCAATAGCAATCAGCCCCAGCATTTT
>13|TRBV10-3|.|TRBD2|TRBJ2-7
CAIATSGSTQQYF
TGTGCCATCGCGACTAGCGGGAGTACCCAGCAGTACTTC
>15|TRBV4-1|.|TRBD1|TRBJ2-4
CASSLTQGAQNIQYF
TGCGCCAGCAGCCTCACACAGGGGGCCCAAAACATTCAGTACTTC
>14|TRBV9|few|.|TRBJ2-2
CASSVDILAGELFF
TGTGCCAGCAGCGTAGACATATTGGCAGGGGAGCTGTTTTTT